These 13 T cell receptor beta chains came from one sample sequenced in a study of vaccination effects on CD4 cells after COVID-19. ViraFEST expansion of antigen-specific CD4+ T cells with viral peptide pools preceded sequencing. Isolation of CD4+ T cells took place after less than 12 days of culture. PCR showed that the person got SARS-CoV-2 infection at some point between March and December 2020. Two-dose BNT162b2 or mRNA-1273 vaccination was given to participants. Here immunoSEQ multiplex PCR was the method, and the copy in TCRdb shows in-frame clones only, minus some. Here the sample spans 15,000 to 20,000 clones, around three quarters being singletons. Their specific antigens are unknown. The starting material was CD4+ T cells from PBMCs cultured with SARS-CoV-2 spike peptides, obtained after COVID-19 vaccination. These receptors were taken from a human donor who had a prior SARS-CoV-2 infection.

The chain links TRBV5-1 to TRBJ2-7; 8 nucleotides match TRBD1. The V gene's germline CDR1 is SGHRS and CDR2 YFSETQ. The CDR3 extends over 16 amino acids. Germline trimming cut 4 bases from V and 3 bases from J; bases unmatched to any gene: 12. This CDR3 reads CASSQGPGQVIYEQYF. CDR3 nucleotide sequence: TGCGCCAGCAGCCAAGGGCCGGGACAGGTTATCTACGAGCAGTACTTC.

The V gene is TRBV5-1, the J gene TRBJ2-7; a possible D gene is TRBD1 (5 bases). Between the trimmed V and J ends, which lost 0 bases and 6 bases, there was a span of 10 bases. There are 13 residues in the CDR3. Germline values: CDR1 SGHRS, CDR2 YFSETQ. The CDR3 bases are TGCGCCAGCAGCTTGGACAGGTTCGGCGAGCAGTACTTC. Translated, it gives CASSLDRFGEQYF.

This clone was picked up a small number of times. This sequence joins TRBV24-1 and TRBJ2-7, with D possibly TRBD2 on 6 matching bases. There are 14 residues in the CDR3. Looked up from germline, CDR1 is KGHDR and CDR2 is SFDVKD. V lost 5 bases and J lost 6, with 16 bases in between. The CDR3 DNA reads TGTGCCACCAGTGCTGGGCAGGGACTGGGCGAGCAGTACTTC. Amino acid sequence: CATSAGQGLGEQYF.

In nucleotides, the CDR3 is TGTGCCAGCAGCTTAGTAGGGACAGGGTTTTATCTTTACGATGGCTACACCTTC. It is translated as CASSLVGTGFYLYDGYTF. The rearrangement links TRBV7-2 to TRBJ1-2; 9 nucleotides match TRBD1. The CDR3 has 18 residues. The germline V gene has CDR1 SGHTA and CDR2 FQGNSA. The ends lost 1 base at V and 6 bases at J; junction bases unmatched: 15.

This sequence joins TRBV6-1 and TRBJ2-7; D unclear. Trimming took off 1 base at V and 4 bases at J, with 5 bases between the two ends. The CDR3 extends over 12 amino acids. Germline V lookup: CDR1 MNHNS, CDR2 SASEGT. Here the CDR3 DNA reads TGTGCCAGCAGTGAAGAATTGTACGAGCAGTACTTC. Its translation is CASSEELYEQYF.

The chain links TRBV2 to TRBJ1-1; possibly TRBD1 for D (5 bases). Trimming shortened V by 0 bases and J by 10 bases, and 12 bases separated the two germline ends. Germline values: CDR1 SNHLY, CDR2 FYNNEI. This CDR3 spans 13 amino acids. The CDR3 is CASSEARGVTAFF. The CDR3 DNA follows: TGTGCCAGCAGTGAAGCGCGGGGGGTCACAGCTTTCTTT.

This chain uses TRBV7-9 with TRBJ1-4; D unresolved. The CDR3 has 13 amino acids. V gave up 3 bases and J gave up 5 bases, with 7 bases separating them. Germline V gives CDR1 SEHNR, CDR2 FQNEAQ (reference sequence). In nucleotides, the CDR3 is TGTGCCAGCAGCTTTTGGGTGAATGAAAAACTGTTTTTT. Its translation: CASSFWVNEKLFF.

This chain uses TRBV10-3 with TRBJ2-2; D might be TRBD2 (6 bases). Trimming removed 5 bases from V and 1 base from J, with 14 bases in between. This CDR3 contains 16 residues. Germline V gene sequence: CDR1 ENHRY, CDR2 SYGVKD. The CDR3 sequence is CAISPSGTGNTGELFF. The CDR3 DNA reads TGTGCCATCAGTCCCTCCGGGACTGGGAACACCGGGGAGCTGTTTTTT.

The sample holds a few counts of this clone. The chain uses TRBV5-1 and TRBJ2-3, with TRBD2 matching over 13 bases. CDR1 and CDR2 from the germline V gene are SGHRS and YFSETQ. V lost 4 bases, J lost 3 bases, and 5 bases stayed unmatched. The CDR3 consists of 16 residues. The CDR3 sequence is CASSRGLAGPTDTQYF. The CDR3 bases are TGCGCCAGCAGCCGGGGACTAGCGGGGCCTACAGATACGCAGTATTTT.

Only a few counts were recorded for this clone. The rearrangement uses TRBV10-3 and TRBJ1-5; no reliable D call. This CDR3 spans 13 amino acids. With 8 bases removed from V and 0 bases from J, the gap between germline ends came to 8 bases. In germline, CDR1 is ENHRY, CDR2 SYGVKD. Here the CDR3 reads CAIGSDSNQPQHF. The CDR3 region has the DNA TGTGCCATCGGCTCGGATAGCAATCAGCCCCAGCATTTT.

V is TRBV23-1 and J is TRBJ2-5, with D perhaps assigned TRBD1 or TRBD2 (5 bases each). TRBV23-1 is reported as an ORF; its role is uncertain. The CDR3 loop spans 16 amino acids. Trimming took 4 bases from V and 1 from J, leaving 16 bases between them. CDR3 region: CASSPTGRLFQETQYF. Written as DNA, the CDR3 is TGCGCCAGCAGTCCCACGGGACGGCTGTTCCAAGAGACCCAGTACTTC.

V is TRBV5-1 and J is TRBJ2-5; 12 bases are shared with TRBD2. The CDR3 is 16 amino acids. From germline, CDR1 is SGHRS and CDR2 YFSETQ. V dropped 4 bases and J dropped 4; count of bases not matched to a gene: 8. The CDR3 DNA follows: TGCGCCAGCAGCCCCCTGCTAGCGGGGGGGGGAGAGACCCAGTACTTC. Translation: CASSPLLAGGGETQYF.

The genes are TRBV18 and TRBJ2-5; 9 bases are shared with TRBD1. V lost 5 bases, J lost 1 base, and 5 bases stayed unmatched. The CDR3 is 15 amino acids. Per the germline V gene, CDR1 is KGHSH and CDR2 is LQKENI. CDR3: CASSGQTGGQETQYF. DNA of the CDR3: TGTGCCAGCTCAGGACAGACAGGGGGCCAAGAGACCCAGTACTTC.